A single sample is the source of the 23 T cell receptor beta chains below, sequenced in a study of T-cell memory formation after mild COVID-19. TCRdb re-called the 5' RACE reads through MiXCR, storing one row per CDR3 protein. Of nearly 250,000 distinct CDR3 sequences listed, less than 20% are singletons. The sequencing sample was made of PBMCs or a T cell subset sorted from them (not recorded which). The receptors shown here come from an adult woman who had mild COVID-19 (a few samples of this study predate the infection). Cell type and time point are not known.

The genes are TRBV7-9 and TRBJ2-6; D may be TRBD1 or TRBD2 (5 bases each). Between the trimmed V and J ends, which lost 7 bases and 2 bases, there was a span of 12 bases. CDR3 length equals 15 residues. CDR1 SEHNR and CDR2 FQNEAQ come from the germline V gene (reference sequence). In DNA form, the CDR3 reads TGTGCCAGCACCCTTGGGACCACTGGGGCCAACGTCCTGACTTTC. Its translation: CASTLGTTGANVLTF.

The chain couples TRBV20-1 to TRBJ2-3, with D perhaps TRBD2 (5 bases). The ends were cut back, 5 bases at V and 1 base at J, with 10 bases in the middle. The CDR3 loop spans 13 amino acids. Germline lookup yields CDR1 DFQATT and CDR2 SNEGSKA (reference sequence). CDR3 DNA: TGCAGTGCTTCGGGGAGAGGCACAGATACGCAGTATTTT. Its translation: CSASGRGTDTQYF.

V is TRBV4-1 and J is TRBJ1-1; D is perhaps TRBD1 (5 bases). Germline lookup yields CDR1 MGHRA and CDR2 YSYEKL. Trimming stripped 2 bases from V and 4 bases from J, with 14 bases between. The CDR3 has 15 residues. CDR3 region: CASSQPPMGVTEAFF. The DNA of the CDR3 is TGCGCCAGCAGCCAACCTCCGATGGGGGTCACTGAAGCTTTCTTT.

The V gene is TRBV14, the J gene TRBJ2-7; 7 bases match TRBD2. Trimming removed 1 base from V and 3 bases from J; junction bases left unmatched: 9. Germline CDR1 is SGHDN and CDR2 is FVKESK. This CDR3 comprises 16 residues. Here the CDR3 reads CASSQGYDAGVYEQYF. DNA of the CDR3: TGTGCCAGCAGCCAAGGGTACGACGCGGGAGTCTACGAGCAGTACTTC.

This clonotype has more than one count but fewer than ten. The chain has TRBV4-1 and TRBJ2-3; 9 nucleotides align to TRBD2. CDR1 MGHRA and CDR2 YSYEKL come from the germline V gene. This CDR3 is built from 20 residues. V lost 4 bases and J lost 1; bases outside the gene matches: 18. CDR3 sequence (DNA): TGCGCCAGCAGCCTCACTCCATCGGGGGGACTAGCTCGGGGCACAGATACGCAGTATTTT. Its translation: CASSLTPSGGLARGTDTQYF.

This clonotype was seen a handful of times. The CDR3 nucleotides read TGCAGTGCTAGTTGGTTCTATGGCTACACCTTC. Its protein is CSASWFYGYTF. The rearrangement joins TRBV20-1 to TRBJ1-2, with D hard to call. The germline gives CDR1 DFQATT, CDR2 SNEGSKA (reference sequence). There are 11 residues in the CDR3. V was clipped by 3 bases and J by 4 bases, with 6 bases between them.

The CDR3 DNA is TGTGCCAGCAGCGCCGACAGGGTCAATGAGCAGTTCTTC. Translating it yields CASSADRVNEQFF. This chain connects TRBV7-3 to TRBJ2-1; 7 nucleotides align to TRBD1. The V segment lost 5 bases and the J segment 6 bases; nucleotides outside the gene matches: 4. The CDR3 totals 13 residues. Germline-derived CDR1 and CDR2 are SGHTA and FQGTGA.

The chain couples TRBV6-6 to TRBJ1-2; 7 nucleotides agree with TRBD1. The CDR3 sequence is 12 residues long. V dropped 8 bases and J dropped 7; count of bases not matched to a gene: 7. Germline V gene data show CDR1 as MNHNY and CDR2 as SVGAGI (reference sequence). DNA for the CDR3: TGTGCCAGCCTCCCGAGGGGGCCTGGCTACACCTTC. It encodes CASLPRGPGYTF.

This clonotype came up a few times. The chain links TRBV9 to TRBJ2-2; 10 bases map to TRBD1. Trimming cost V 7 bases and J 3 bases; bases outside gene matches: 3. The CDR3 has 14 residues. Germline assignment: CDR1 SGDLS and CDR2 YYNGEE. CDR3 protein: CASGTGDHTGELFF. DNA of the CDR3: TGTGCCAGCGGGACAGGGGATCACACCGGGGAGCTGTTTTTT.

This clonotype came up many times. The chain recombines TRBV4-3 with TRBJ2-1; 7 bases match TRBD1. V lost 1 base to trimming and J lost 10 bases; unmatched junction nucleotides: 10. The CDR3 is 15 amino acids. Germline values: CDR1 LGHNA, CDR2 YSLEER. The CDR3 loop reads CASSQVGTDRGEQFF. In nucleotides, the CDR3 is TGCGCCAGCAGCCAAGTCGGGACAGATAGAGGGGAGCAGTTCTTC.

The table lists this clonotype with many counts. The gene calls are TRBV7-9 and TRBJ2-3, with D perhaps assigned TRBD1 or TRBD2 (6 bases each). The CDR3 spans 16 residues. V was pared by 5 bases and J by 0 bases, with 15 bases between. The germline gives CDR1 SEHNR, CDR2 FQNEAQ (reference sequence). In nucleotides, the CDR3 is TGTGCCAGCAGCCAGGGGATAGCGGTTAGCACAGATACGCAGTATTTT. It encodes CASSQGIAVSTDTQYF.

The sample holds a few counts of this clonotype. The chain is built from TRBV23-1 and TRBJ1-5, with D perhaps TRBD1 (5 bases). Being an ORF, TRBV23-1 has a function that is uncertain. The CDR3 consists of 15 residues. Between the trimmed V and J ends, which lost 2 bases and 7 bases, there was a span of 15 bases. CDR3 sequence reads: CASSQMGQGGQPQHF. Here the CDR3 DNA reads TGCGCCAGCAGTCAAATGGGGCAGGGAGGGCAGCCCCAGCATTTT.

This clonotype came up a few times. The gene calls are TRBV9 and TRBJ2-7, with 9 bases aligning to TRBD2. This CDR3 is 15 amino acids long. The V gene's germline CDR1 is SGDLS and CDR2 YYNGEE. Trimming at V came to 0 bases and at J to 2 bases, leaving 3 bases not matched to a gene. The CDR3 DNA is TGTGCCAGCAGCGTAGGGACTAGCGCTACCTACGAGCAGTACTTC. It is translated as CASSVGTSATYEQYF. The complete variable domain, with remaining parts taken from reference TRBV9 and TRBJ2-7, reads DSGVTQTPKHLITATGQRVTLRCSPRSGDLSVYWYQQSLDQGLQFLIQYYNGEERAKGNILERFSAQQFPDLHSELNLSSLELGDSALYFCASSVGTSATYEQYFGPGTRLTVT.

V usage is TRBV7-8 and J usage is TRBJ2-5, with a tentative D call TRBD1 (6 bases). The CDR3 is 15 amino acids. Germline assignment: CDR1 SGHVS and CDR2 FQNEAQ. Trimming stripped 5 bases from V and 7 bases from J, with 20 bases between. The CDR3 nucleotides read TGTGCCAGCAGCCCCAACAGGACTCCAGGGGTGACCCAGTACTTC. This translates into CASSPNRTPGVTQYF.

The chain couples TRBV9 to TRBJ2-5; maybe TRBD1 (6 bases). V lost 4 bases, J lost 0 bases, and 10 bases lay in between. The CDR3 loop spans 14 amino acids. CDR1 and CDR2 (germline): SGDLS, YYNGEE. This CDR3 is CASSPTGYQETQYF. Written as DNA, the CDR3 is TGTGCCAGCAGCCCGACAGGCTACCAAGAGACCCAGTACTTC.

This clonotype occurred once. This rearrangement joins TRBV20-1 to TRBJ1-1, with a possible D match to TRBD1 (5 bases). The CDR3 length is 15 residues. V lost 5 bases, J lost 5 bases, and 21 bases lay in between. Germline lookup yields CDR1 DFQATT and CDR2 SNEGSKA (reference sequence). CDR3 in amino acids: CSAQRASGVRTEAFF. The CDR3 coding sequence is TGCAGTGCTCAAAGGGCATCGGGGGTCCGTACTGAAGCTTTCTTT.

CDR3 amino acids: CASSLEPAPTDTQYF. CDR3 DNA: TGTGCCAGCAGCTTAGAACCCGCCCCCACAGATACGCAGTATTTT. The rearrangement uses TRBV11-2 and TRBJ2-3; D not resolved. Trimming stripped 0 bases from V and 2 bases from J, with 9 bases between. The CDR3 sequence is 15 residues long. Germline assignment: CDR1 SGHAT and CDR2 FQNNGV.

The chain links TRBV6-9 to TRBJ1-5, with TRBD1 matching 9 bases. Germline V CDR1 and CDR2: MNHGY, SVAAGI. The CDR3 spans 17 residues. Trimming took 8 bases from V and 3 from J; bases not matched to a gene: 14. The CDR3 loop reads CASDATLQQGANQPQHF. In nucleotides, the CDR3 is TGTGCCAGCGATGCTACACTCCAACAGGGGGCCAATCAGCCCCAGCATTTT.

The chain carries TRBV20-1 and TRBJ2-6, with D perhaps matching TRBD2 (6 bases). Germline values: CDR1 DFQATT, CDR2 SNEGSKA (reference sequence). V shed 6 bases and J shed 0 bases, with 21 bases lying between them. This CDR3 is 18 amino acids long. DNA of the CDR3: TGCAGTGCGCTACCACCCTCGGGGACTCACTCTGGGGCCAACGTCCTGACTTTC. Protein product: CSALPPSGTHSGANVLTF.

The chain uses TRBV7-6 and TRBJ1-1, with 11 positions matching TRBD1. The CDR3 runs to 15 residues. The germline CDR1 and CDR2 sequences are SGHVS and FNYEAQ. V was pared by 5 bases and J by 1 base, with 3 bases of the junction left unmatched. CDR3 region: CASSNGQGANTEAFF. The CDR3 bases are TGTGCCAGCAGCAACGGACAGGGGGCGAACACTGAAGCTTTCTTT.

This rearrangement joins TRBV7-9 to TRBJ2-6, with TRBD2 identical over 10 bases. The junction had 8 bases not matched to a gene; V was cut back by 5 bases and J by 1 base. Germline V gives CDR1 SEHNR, CDR2 FQNEAQ (reference sequence). The CDR3 runs 18 residues. Written as DNA, the CDR3 is TGTGCCAGCAGCCCTGCTAGCGGGAGTAGGTCTGGGGCCAACGTCCTGACTTTC. Its translation is CASSPASGSRSGANVLTF.

The V call is TRBV13, the J call TRBJ2-4; 12 nucleotides line up with TRBD2. The CDR3 runs 13 residues. The germline V gene has CDR1 PRHDT and CDR2 FYEKMQ (reference sequence). The ends lost 5 bases at V and 15 bases at J; junction bases unmatched: 8. As DNA, the CDR3 is TGTGCCAGCAGCAAGACTAGCGGGGGTTTGGCGTACTTC. Translation gives CASSKTSGGLAYF.

This clonotype was recorded a few times. V and J are TRBV6-5 and TRBJ2-7; 10 nucleotides agree with TRBD1. Losses at the gene ends were 6 bases for V and 4 bases for J; bases not matched to a gene: 6. The CDR3 totals 14 residues. Looked up from germline, CDR1 is MNHEY and CDR2 is SVGAGI. CDR3 region: CASRIRDRGYEQYF. In DNA, the CDR3 is TGTGCCAGCAGGATCCGGGACAGGGGTTACGAGCAGTACTTC.